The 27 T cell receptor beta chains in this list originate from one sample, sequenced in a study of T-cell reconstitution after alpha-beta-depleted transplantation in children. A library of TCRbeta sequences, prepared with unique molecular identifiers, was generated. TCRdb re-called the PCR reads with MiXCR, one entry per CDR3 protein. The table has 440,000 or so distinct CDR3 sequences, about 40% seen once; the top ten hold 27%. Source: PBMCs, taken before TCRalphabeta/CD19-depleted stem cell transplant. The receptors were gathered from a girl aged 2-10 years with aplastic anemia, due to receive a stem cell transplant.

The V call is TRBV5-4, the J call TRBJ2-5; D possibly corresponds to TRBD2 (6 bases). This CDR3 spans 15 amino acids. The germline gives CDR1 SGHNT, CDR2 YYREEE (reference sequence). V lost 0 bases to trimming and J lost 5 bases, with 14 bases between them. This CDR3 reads CASSLAGRGKETQYF. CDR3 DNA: TGTGCCAGCAGCTTGGCCGGTCGGGGGAAGGAGACCCAGTACTTC.

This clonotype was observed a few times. CDR3 DNA sequence: TGTGCCATCAGTGAGCAGGGAGGGGGAAATTCACCCCTCCACTTT. Translating it yields CAISEQGGGNSPLHF. The V gene is TRBV10-3, the J gene TRBJ1-6, with D perhaps matching TRBD1 (6 bases). Germline V gene sequence: CDR1 ENHRY, CDR2 SYGVKD. Trimming took off 2 bases at V and 7 bases at J, with 12 bases between the two ends. CDR3 size: 15 residues.

The CDR3 DNA is TGTGCCAGCACCTTAGCGGGAGGGCCAGCCGGGGAGCTGTTTTTT. It specifies CASTLAGGPAGELFF. The genes are TRBV14 and TRBJ2-2; TRBD2 matches at 11 bases. Germline assignment: CDR1 SGHDN and CDR2 FVKESK. The CDR3 spans 15 residues. The V segment lost 7 bases and the J segment 6 bases; nucleotides outside the gene matches: 7.

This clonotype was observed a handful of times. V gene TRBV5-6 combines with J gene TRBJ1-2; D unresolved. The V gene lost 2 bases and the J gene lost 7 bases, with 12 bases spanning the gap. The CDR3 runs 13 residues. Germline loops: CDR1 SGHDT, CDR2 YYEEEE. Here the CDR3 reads CASSFPGSIGYTF. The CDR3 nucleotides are TGTGCCAGCAGCTTTCCGGGGAGTATTGGCTACACCTTC.

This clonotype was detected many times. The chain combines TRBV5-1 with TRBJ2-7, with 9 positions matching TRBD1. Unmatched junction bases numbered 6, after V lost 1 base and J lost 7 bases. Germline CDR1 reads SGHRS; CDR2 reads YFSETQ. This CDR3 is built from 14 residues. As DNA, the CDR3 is TGCGCCAGCAGCTTGTACAGGGGGCAAAAAGAGCAGTACTTC. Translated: CASSLYRGQKEQYF.

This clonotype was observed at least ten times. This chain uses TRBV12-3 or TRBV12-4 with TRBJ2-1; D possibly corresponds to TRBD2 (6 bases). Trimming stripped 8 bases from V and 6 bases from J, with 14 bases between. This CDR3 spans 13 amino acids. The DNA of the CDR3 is TGTGCCAGCGGTAAGTCCGGGAGCAATGAGCAGTTCTTC. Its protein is CASGKSGSNEQFF.

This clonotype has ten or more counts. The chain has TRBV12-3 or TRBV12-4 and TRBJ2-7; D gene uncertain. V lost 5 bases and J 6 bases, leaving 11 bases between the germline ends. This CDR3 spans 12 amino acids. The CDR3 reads CASSRLSLEQYF. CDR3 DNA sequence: TGTGCCAGCAGTCGACTCTCACTCGAGCAGTACTTC.

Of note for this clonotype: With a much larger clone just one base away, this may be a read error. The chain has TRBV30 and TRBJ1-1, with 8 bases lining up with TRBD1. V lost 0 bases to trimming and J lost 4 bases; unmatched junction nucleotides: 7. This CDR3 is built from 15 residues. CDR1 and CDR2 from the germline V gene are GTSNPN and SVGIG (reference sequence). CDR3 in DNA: TGTGCCTGGAGTGTACATATAACAGGGGGCACTGAAGCTTTCTTT. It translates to CAWSVHITGGTEAFF.

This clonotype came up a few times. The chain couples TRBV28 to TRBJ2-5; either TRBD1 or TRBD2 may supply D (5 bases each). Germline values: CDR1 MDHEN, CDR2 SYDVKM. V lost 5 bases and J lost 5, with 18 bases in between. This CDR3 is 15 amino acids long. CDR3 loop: CASSSHTGWGETQYF. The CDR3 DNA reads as TGTGCCAGCAGTAGTCATACAGGTTGGGGGGAGACCCAGTACTTC. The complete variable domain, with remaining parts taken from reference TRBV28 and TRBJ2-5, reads DVKVTQSSRYLVKRTGEKVFLECVQDMDHENMFWYRQDPGLGLRLIYFSYDVKMKEKGDIPEGYSVSREKKERFSLILESASTNQTSMYLCASSSHTGWGETQYFGPGTRLLVL.

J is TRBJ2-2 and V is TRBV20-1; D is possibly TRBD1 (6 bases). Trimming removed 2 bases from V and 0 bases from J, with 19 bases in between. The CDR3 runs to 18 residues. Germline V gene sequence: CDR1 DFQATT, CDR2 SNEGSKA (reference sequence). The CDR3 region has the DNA TGCAGTGCTAGATTTCCGGGACAACACCCTACGAACACCGGGGAGCTGTTTTTT. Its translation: CSARFPGQHPTNTGELFF.

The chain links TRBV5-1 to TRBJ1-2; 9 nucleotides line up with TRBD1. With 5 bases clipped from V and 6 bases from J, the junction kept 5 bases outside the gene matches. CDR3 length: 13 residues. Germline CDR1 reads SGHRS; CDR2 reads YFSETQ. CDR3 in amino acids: CASSSRQGDGYTF. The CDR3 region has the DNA TGCGCCAGCAGTTCGCGACAGGGGGATGGCTACACCTTC.

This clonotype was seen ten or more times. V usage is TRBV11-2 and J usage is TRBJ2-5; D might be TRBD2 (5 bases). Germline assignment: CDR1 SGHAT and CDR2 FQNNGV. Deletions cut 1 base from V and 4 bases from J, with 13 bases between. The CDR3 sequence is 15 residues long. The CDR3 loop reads CASSLAPVEGETQYF. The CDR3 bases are TGTGCCAGCAGCTTAGCCCCGGTAGAGGGAGAGACCCAGTACTTC.

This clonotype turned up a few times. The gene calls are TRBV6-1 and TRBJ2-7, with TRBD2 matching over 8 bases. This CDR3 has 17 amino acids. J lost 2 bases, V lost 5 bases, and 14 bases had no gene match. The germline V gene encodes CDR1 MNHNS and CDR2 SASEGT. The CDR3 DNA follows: TGTGCCAGCAGTCCCCAGGGAGGGAGCGGGAGCCCCTACGAGCAGTACTTC. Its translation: CASSPQGGSGSPYEQYF.

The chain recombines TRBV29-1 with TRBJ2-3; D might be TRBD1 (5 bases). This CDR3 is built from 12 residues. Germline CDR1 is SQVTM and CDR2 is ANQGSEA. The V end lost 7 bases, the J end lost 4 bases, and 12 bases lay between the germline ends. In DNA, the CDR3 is TGCAGCGGTGGACAAACCGCAGATACGCAGTATTTT. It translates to CSGGQTADTQYF.

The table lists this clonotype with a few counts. CDR3 nucleotide sequence: TGTGCCAGCAGCGTAAGCGGCACCAGGGGAGAGCAGTTCTTC. Encoded protein: CASSVSGTRGEQFF. This chain uses TRBV9 with TRBJ2-1; perhaps TRBD1 as D (6 bases). V lost 1 base, J lost 10 bases, and 15 bases lay in between. Germline CDR1 is SGDLS and CDR2 is YYNGEE. The CDR3 runs 14 residues.

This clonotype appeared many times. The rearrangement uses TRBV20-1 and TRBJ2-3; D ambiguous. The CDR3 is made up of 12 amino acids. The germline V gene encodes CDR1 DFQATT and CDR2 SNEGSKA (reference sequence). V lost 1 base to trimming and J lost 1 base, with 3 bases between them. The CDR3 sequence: CSARGGTDTQYF. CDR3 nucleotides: TGCAGTGCTAGAGGGGGCACAGATACGCAGTATTTT.

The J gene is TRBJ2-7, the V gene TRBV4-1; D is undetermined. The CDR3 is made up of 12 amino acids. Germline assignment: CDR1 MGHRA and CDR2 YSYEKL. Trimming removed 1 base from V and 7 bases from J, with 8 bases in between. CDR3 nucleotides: TGCGCCAGCAGCCAAGGGTCCGGGGAGCAGTACTTC. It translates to CASSQGSGEQYF.

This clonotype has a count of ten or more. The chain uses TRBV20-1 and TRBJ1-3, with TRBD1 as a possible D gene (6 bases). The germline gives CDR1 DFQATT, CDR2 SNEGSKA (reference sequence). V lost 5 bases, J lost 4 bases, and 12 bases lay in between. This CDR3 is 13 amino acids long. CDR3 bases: TGCAGTGCTGATACAGGGTCCGGAAACACCATATATTTT. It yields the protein CSADTGSGNTIYF.

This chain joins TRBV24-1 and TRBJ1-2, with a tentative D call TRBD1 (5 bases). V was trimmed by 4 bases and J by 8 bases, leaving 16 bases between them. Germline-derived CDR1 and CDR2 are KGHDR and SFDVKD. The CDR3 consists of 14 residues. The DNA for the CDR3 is TGTGCCACCAGTGAGTCGACAGCCAGGAGCGGCTACACCTTC. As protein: CATSESTARSGYTF.

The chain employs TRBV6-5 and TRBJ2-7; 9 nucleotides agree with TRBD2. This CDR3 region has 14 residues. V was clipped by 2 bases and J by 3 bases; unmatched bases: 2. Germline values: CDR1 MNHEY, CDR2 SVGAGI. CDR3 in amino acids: CASSYRRGGYEQYF. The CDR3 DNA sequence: TGTGCCAGCAGTTACAGGCGGGGGGGCTACGAGCAGTACTTC.

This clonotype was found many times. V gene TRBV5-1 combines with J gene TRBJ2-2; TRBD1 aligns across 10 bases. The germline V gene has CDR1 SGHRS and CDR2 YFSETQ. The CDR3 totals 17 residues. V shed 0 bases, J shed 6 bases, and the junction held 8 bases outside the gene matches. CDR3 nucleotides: TGCGCCAGCAGCTTGGGCCTCCTGGACAGGGGGGCCGGGGAGCTGTTTTTT. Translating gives CASSLGLLDRGAGELFF.

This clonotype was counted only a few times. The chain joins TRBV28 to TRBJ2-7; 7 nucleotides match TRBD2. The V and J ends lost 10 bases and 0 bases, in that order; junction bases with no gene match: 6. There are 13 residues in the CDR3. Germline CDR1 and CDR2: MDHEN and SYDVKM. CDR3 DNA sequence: TGTGCCACTTTAGCGGGTTTCTCCTACGAGCAGTACTTC. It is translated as CATLAGFSYEQYF.

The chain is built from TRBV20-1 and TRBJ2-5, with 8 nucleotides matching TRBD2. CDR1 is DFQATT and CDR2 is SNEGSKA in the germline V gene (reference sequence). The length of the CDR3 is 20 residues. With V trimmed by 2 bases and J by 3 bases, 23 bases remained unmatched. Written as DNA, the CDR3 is TGCAGTGCTAGACCTCCCCCGGTTGGGACTAGGAGGGGCCCTAAAGAGACCCAGTACTTC. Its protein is CSARPPPVGTRRGPKETQYF.

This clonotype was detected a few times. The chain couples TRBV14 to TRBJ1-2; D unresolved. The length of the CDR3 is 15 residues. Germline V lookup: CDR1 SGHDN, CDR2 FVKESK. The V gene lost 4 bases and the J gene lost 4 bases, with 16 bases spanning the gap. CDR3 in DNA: TGTGCCAGCAGCCGGGATGGACGGACTTCCTATGGCTACACCTTC. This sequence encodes CASSRDGRTSYGYTF.

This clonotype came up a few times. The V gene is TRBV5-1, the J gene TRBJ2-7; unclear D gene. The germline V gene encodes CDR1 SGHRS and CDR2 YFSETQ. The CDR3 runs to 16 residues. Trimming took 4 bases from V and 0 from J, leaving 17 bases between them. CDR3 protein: CASSPTVSTLSYEQYF. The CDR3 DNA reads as TGCGCCAGCAGCCCTACCGTCTCCACCCTCTCCTACGAGCAGTACTTC.

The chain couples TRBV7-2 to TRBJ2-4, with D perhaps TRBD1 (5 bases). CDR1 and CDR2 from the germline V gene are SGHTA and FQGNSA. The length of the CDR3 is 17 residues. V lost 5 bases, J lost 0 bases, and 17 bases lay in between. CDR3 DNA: TGTGCCAGCAGCCGCGTCCCGGACACCCTAGCCAAAAACATTCAGTACTTC. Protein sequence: CASSRVPDTLAKNIQYF.

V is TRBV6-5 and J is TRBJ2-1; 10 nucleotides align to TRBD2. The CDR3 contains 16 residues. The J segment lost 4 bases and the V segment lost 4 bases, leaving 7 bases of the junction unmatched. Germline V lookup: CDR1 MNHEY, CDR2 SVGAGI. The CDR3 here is CASSSQAGGNYNEQFF. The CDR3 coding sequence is TGTGCCAGCAGTTCCCAAGCGGGAGGGAATTACAATGAGCAGTTCTTC.